These 2 T cell receptor beta chains came from one sample sequenced in a study of early T cells in non-severe SARS-CoV-2 infection. TCRdb used MiXCR to reprocess the 5' RACE reads, holding one entry per CDR3 protein. The data hold roughly 35,000 distinct CDR3 sequences, with under 5% observed a single time. Material: whole blood. The source of these receptors is an adult who was a healthcare worker with PCR-confirmed SARS-CoV-2 infection or an uninfected control (not recorded which).

This clonotype was counted at least ten times. DNA of the CDR3: TGTGCCAGTAGTATAGATGGACAGGGGCGGTACGAGCAGTACTTC. Its translation is CASSIDGQGRYEQYF. The chain employs TRBV19 and TRBJ2-7; the match to TRBD1 covers 9 bases. Germline values: CDR1 LNHDA, CDR2 SQIVND (reference sequence). V shed 0 bases and J 4 bases; nucleotides not matched to a gene: 4. This CDR3 is 15 amino acids long.

The CDR3 loop is CAISDRVPEQFF. The CDR3 nucleotides are TGTGCCATCAGTGACAGGGTACCTGAGCAGTTCTTC. V gene TRBV10-3 combines with J gene TRBJ2-1; D possibly corresponds to TRBD1 (5 bases). Germline CDR1 and CDR2: ENHRY and SYGVKD. V lost 3 bases and J lost 9, with 9 bases in between. This CDR3 region has 12 residues.